This T cell receptor (beta chain) was captured in a study of blood T cell repertoires in COVID-19. Looking at the study overall: Italy, Spain and the United States were the sources of the convalescent and acute COVID-19 samples. The analysed material was cDNA or gDNA that came from T cells, B-cell-depleted T cells, or PBMCs.

The length of the CDR3 is 15 residues. V shed 6 bases and J 7 bases; nucleotides not matched to a gene: 14. Germline-derived CDR1 and CDR2 are MNHEY and SMNVEV (reference sequence). In the original processing: Amplification from reference gene primers served as the basis for estimated nucleated cell counts. Only in-frame clones appear in the TCRdb table, and some are missing; sequencing was by immunoSEQ multiplex PCR. V, J and clone size reflect that table, while D and trimming were determined from the DNA. The sample lists 95,000 to 110,000 clones, around 92% seen once, with 4.9% in the top ten. The clonotype comes from a man aged 35 to 55 with active or convalescent COVID-19. Sequenced material: peripheral blood. V and J are TRBV27 and TRBJ2-7; TRBD2 agrees at 8 bases. CDR3 nucleotide sequence: TGTGCCAGCAGGCCCAATGGGGTAACGGGGGGGGAGCAGTACTTC. Residues: CASRPNGVTGGEQYF.